Below are 30 T cell receptor beta chains sequenced from a single sample in a study of beta chain features in type 1 diabetes. Reverse transcription of all isolated RNA meant that expressed TCRB transcripts were sequenced. Profiling relied on immunoSEQ multiplex PCR, and the TCRdb table lists in-frame clones only, not all of them. In the table there are roughly 380,000 clones, roughly 21% of which are singletons. The sample taken for sequencing was naive CD4+ T cells from blood. The source is a woman aged 18-35 years in good health.

The chain is built from TRBV5-1 and TRBJ2-1; TRBD1 matches at 8 bases. V lost 4 bases and J lost 4; bases outside the gene matches: 7. Germline values: CDR1 SGHRS, CDR2 YFSETQ. This CDR3 has 15 residues. The CDR3 DNA follows: TGCGCCAGCAGCACGGACAGGGCAACTTACAATGAGCAGTTCTTC. It translates to CASSTDRATYNEQFF.

The chain joins TRBV5-4 to TRBJ2-3, with 9 bases identical to TRBD2. Germline CDR1 is SGHNT and CDR2 is YYREEE (reference sequence). V lost 0 bases and J lost 2; bases outside the gene matches: 4. The CDR3 length is 16 residues. CDR3 nucleotides: TGTGCCAGCAGCTTGGACCTAGCGGGAATCACAGATACGCAGTATTTT. Translation: CASSLDLAGITDTQYF.

This clone was found a few times. The chain uses TRBV7-2 and TRBJ1-4, with D uncertain. Per the germline V gene, CDR1 is SGHTA and CDR2 is FQGNSA. Trimming pared 2 bases from V and 7 bases from J, leaving 11 bases between. The CDR3 covers 14 residues. The CDR3 sequence is CASSLTGMAEKLFF. The CDR3 DNA reads TGTGCCAGCAGCTTAACGGGGATGGCTGAAAAACTGTTTTTT.

This clone showed up just a few times. The rearrangement uses TRBV7-9 and TRBJ2-2; 7 bases are shared with TRBD1. The CDR3 runs to 14 residues. V dropped 7 bases and J dropped 2; count of bases not matched to a gene: 4. The germline V gene has CDR1 SEHNR and CDR2 FQNEAQ (reference sequence). The CDR3 sequence: CASIRQGNTGELFF. In DNA, the CDR3 is TGTGCCAGCATTAGACAGGGCAACACCGGGGAGCTGTTTTTT. The full variable domain, in which reference TRBV7-9 and TRBJ2-2 provide the parts outside the CDR3, is DTGVSQNPRHKITKRGQNVTFRCDPISEHNRLYWYRQTLGQGPEFLTYFQNEAQLEKSRLLSDRFSAERPKGSFSTLEIQRTEQGDSAMYLCASIRQGNTGELFFGEGSRLTVL.

In this sample, this clone turned up a few times. The J gene is TRBJ2-7, the V gene TRBV4-2; TRBD1 aligns across 9 bases. Germline trimming cut 1 base from V and 4 bases from J; bases unmatched to any gene: 8. From germline, CDR1 is LGHNA and CDR2 YNFKEQ. CDR3 size: 16 residues. The CDR3 protein is CASSQATGGLRYEQYF. CDR3 DNA: TGTGCCAGCAGCCAAGCCACAGGGGGCTTAAGGTACGAGCAGTACTTC.

This clone came up a few times. This sequence joins TRBV30 and TRBJ1-4; D might be TRBD1 (5 bases). V was clipped by 1 base and J by 7 bases, with 13 bases between them. The germline V gene encodes CDR1 GTSNPN and CDR2 SVGIG (reference sequence). This CDR3 spans 14 amino acids. CDR3 loop: CAWSGDFSGEKLFF. The CDR3 region has the DNA TGTGCCTGGAGTGGGGACTTCTCGGGTGAAAAACTGTTTTTT. The full variable domain, with the rest looked up from reference TRBV30 and TRBJ1-4, is SQTIHQWPATLVQPVGSPLSLECTVEGTSNPNLYWYRQAAGRGLQLLFYSVGIGQISSEVPQNLSASRPQDRQFILSSKKLLLSDSGFYLCAWSGDFSGEKLFFGSGTQLSVL.

This clone appeared a few times. The genes are TRBV28 and TRBJ2-2, with 8 bases matching TRBD1. The V gene end was trimmed by 10 bases and the J gene end by 0 bases; junction bases not matched to a gene: 4. This CDR3 has 14 amino acids. CDR1 and CDR2 (germline): MDHEN, SYDVKM. CDR3 amino acids: CATKDRANTGELFF. CDR3 in DNA: TGTGCCACCAAGGACAGGGCGAACACCGGGGAGCTGTTTTTT.

The chain links TRBV5-1 to TRBJ2-1, with unresolved D. The germline V gene encodes CDR1 SGHRS and CDR2 YFSETQ. Trimming left V 2 bases short and J 9 bases short, with 12 bases between. The CDR3 is made up of 13 amino acids. CDR3 in DNA: TGCGCCAGCAGCTTAGGATCCGGCGGTGAGCAGTTCTTC. It encodes CASSLGSGGEQFF. Based on the CDR3 plus reference TRBV5-1 and TRBJ2-1, the full variable domain is KAGVTQTPRYLIKTRGQQVTLSCSPISGHRSVSWYQQTPGQGLQFLFEYFSETQRNKGNFPGRFSGRQFSNSRSEMNVSTLELGDSALYLCASSLGSGGEQFFGPGTRLTVL.

The chain recombines TRBV19 with TRBJ2-7, with 10 bases fitting TRBD2. The germline gives CDR1 LNHDA, CDR2 SQIVND (reference sequence). This CDR3 is built from 15 residues. After removal of 5 bases from V and 6 bases from J, the junction contained 10 bases not matched to a gene. The CDR3 DNA reads as TGTGCCAGTAGTGTTGGACTAGCGGAGTGGAGCGAGCAGTACTTC. Its protein is CASSVGLAEWSEQYF.

This clone was observed a few times. The chain carries TRBV30 and TRBJ2-2; 9 positions agree with TRBD2. Germline-derived CDR1 and CDR2 are GTSNPN and SVGIG (reference sequence). The CDR3 extends over 15 amino acids. The trim removed 6 bases at V and 4 bases at J, leaving 9 bases unmatched. As DNA, the CDR3 is TGTGCCTGCCCCTCCGGACTAGCGCCCACCGGGGAGCTGTTTTTT. Amino acids: CACPSGLAPTGELFF.

This clone was observed a handful of times. The chain employs TRBV30 and TRBJ1-2; D is uncertain. The CDR3 totals 15 residues. Germline V gene sequence: CDR1 GTSNPN, CDR2 SVGIG (reference sequence). Deletions cut 5 bases from V and 4 bases from J, with 20 bases between. DNA for the CDR3: TGTGCCTGGGTGTACCGGACCCGCCGGGGCTATGGCTACACCTTC. Its translation is CAWVYRTRRGYGYTF.

This clone was counted between two and nine times. The chain combines TRBV28 with TRBJ2-4; TRBD1 matches 7 bases. V trimming: 6 bases; J trimming: 4 bases; junction bases outside the gene matches: 6. CDR1 and CDR2 (germline): MDHEN, SYDVKM. The CDR3 covers 14 residues. The CDR3 region is CASREGQPKNIQYF. In nucleotides, the CDR3 is TGTGCCAGCAGAGAGGGACAGCCAAAAAACATTCAGTACTTC.

This sequence joins TRBV7-9 and TRBJ1-1, with D possibly TRBD1 on 5 matching bases. V dropped 2 bases and J dropped 3 bases, with 10 bases sitting between them. This CDR3 has 14 amino acids. CDR1 and CDR2 (germline): SEHNR, FQNEAQ (reference sequence). The CDR3 sequence is CASSLTDRYTEAFF. The CDR3 DNA reads as TGTGCCAGCAGCTTAACCGACAGATACACTGAAGCTTTCTTT.

In this sample, this clone turned up a few times. The V gene is TRBV28, the J gene TRBJ2-1, with a tentative D call TRBD1 (5 bases). Trimming cost V 6 bases and J 10 bases, with 16 bases left between them. CDR1 MDHEN and CDR2 SYDVKM come from the germline V gene. This CDR3 region has 13 residues. The CDR3 nucleotides read TGTGCCAGCAGGGGGCCACCCTTCAAAGAGCAGTTCTTC. This sequence encodes CASRGPPFKEQFF. The whole variable domain, filled in from reference TRBV28 and TRBJ2-1, reads DVKVTQSSRYLVKRTGEKVFLECVQDMDHENMFWYRQDPGLGLRLIYFSYDVKMKEKGDIPEGYSVSREKKERFSLILESASTNQTSMYLCASRGPPFKEQFFGPGTRLTVL.

The CDR3 DNA sequence: TGTGCCAGTACCCCTCGGGCGGCGGGGAGCACAGATACGCAGTATTTT. Translated: CASTPRAAGSTDTQYF. This rearrangement joins TRBV19 to TRBJ2-3; D might be TRBD2 (6 bases). Trimming took off 7 bases at V and 0 bases at J, with 17 bases between the two ends. The CDR3 totals 16 residues. Germline V gene sequence: CDR1 LNHDA, CDR2 SQIVND (reference sequence).

This clone was detected a few times. The chain recombines TRBV9 with TRBJ2-5; 11 nucleotides line up with TRBD1. Trimming took 3 bases from V and 1 from J; bases not matched to a gene: 5. This CDR3 contains 16 residues. The germline V gene encodes CDR1 SGDLS and CDR2 YYNGEE. CDR3 protein: CASSAGGTGGQETQYF. Written as DNA, the CDR3 is TGTGCCAGCAGCGCGGGGGGGACAGGGGGCCAAGAGACCCAGTACTTC.

This clone was counted only a few times. This chain uses TRBV27 with TRBJ2-2, with 9 nucleotides matching TRBD1. CDR1 is MNHEY and CDR2 is SMNVEV in the germline V gene (reference sequence). Trimming took 4 bases from V and 5 from J; bases not matched to a gene: 5. This CDR3 is 15 amino acids long. The CDR3 loop reads CASSSDRGWTGELFF. The CDR3 DNA is TGTGCCAGCAGTTCCGACAGGGGGTGGACCGGGGAGCTGTTTTTT.

The V call is TRBV10-3, the J call TRBJ1-3, with TRBD1 matching 7 bases. From germline, CDR1 is ENHRY and CDR2 SYGVKD. V shed 6 bases, J shed 8 bases, and the junction held 7 bases outside the gene matches. The CDR3 is 13 residues long. The CDR3 loop reads CAIRTTGEDTIYF. DNA for the CDR3: TGTGCCATCAGAACCACAGGGGAGGACACCATATATTTT.

The gene calls are TRBV30 and TRBJ1-1; D might be TRBD1 (5 bases). Germline CDR1 reads GTSNPN; CDR2 reads SVGIG (reference sequence). The CDR3 spans 11 residues. Trimming removed 5 bases from V and 6 bases from J, with 10 bases in between. This chain's CDR3 is CAWGAESEAFF. In DNA, the CDR3 is TGTGCCTGGGGGGCCGAGTCTGAAGCTTTCTTT.

In its sample, this clone was seen a few times. The genes are TRBV15 and TRBJ2-6, with 9 positions matching TRBD1. Germline V gives CDR1 LNHNV, CDR2 YYDKDF (reference sequence). This CDR3 comprises 17 residues. With V trimmed by 6 bases and J by 2 bases, 8 bases remained unmatched. The CDR3 loop is CATRPGQGNPGANVLTF. Written as DNA, the CDR3 is TGTGCCACCAGACCGGGACAGGGAAACCCTGGGGCCAACGTCCTGACTTTC.

This clone was seen more than once but under ten times. The rearrangement joins TRBV6-6 to TRBJ1-3; the D gene is possibly TRBD1 (5 bases). The CDR3 is made up of 13 amino acids. Trimming took 6 bases from V and 7 from J, leaving 13 bases between them. The germline gives CDR1 MNHNY, CDR2 SVGAGI (reference sequence). In DNA, the CDR3 is TGTGCCAGCAGCGAGGGACTAAGCAACACCATATATTTT. This gives the protein CASSEGLSNTIYF.

This chain uses TRBV30 with TRBJ1-5; D is perhaps TRBD1 (5 bases). The CDR3 consists of 13 residues. Germline V gene sequence: CDR1 GTSNPN, CDR2 SVGIG (reference sequence). Trimming cost V 0 bases and J 6 bases, with 9 bases left between them. The CDR3 DNA reads TGTGCCTGGAGTGTGGCCAGGGCTCAGCCCCAGCATTTT. Translating gives CAWSVARAQPQHF.

This clone was seen a few times. This chain uses TRBV5-1 with TRBJ1-2; 7 positions agree with TRBD1. Germline CDR1 reads SGHRS; CDR2 reads YFSETQ. This CDR3 is built from 14 residues. The ends lost 1 base at V and 4 bases at J; junction bases unmatched: 4. The CDR3 loop reads CASSLRTGAYGYTF. The CDR3, as DNA: TGCGCCAGCAGCTTGAGAACAGGGGCCTATGGCTACACCTTC.

This clone was observed a handful of times. V and J are TRBV9 and TRBJ2-3; 14 bases map to TRBD2. J was trimmed by 4 bases and V by 1 base; bases with no gene match: 5. CDR1 and CDR2 (germline): SGDLS, YYNGEE. CDR3 length equals 17 residues. The CDR3 DNA reads as TGTGCCAGCAGCGTATTGGGACTAGCGGGAGTGGCAGATACGCAGTATTTT. It codes for CASSVLGLAGVADTQYF.

The rearrangement uses TRBV6-5 and TRBJ1-5; D is perhaps TRBD1 (5 bases). V was trimmed by 8 bases and J by 4 bases, leaving 12 bases between them. Germline V gene data show CDR1 as MNHEY and CDR2 as SVGAGI. CDR3 length: 13 amino acids. As DNA, the CDR3 is TGTGCCAGCCAGCAGGGCGTGAATCAGCCCCAGCATTTT. Encoded protein: CASQQGVNQPQHF.

The gene calls are TRBV29-1 and TRBJ2-5; D possibly corresponds to TRBD1 (5 bases). This CDR3 spans 15 amino acids. Germline V gene sequence: CDR1 SQVTM, CDR2 ANQGSEA. Trimming cost V 4 bases and J 5 bases, with 20 bases left between them. The CDR3 nucleotides are TGCAGCGTTGCCGGCCCAACCGGCAGGGTTGAGACCCAGTACTTC. This gives the protein CSVAGPTGRVETQYF.

The gene calls are TRBV7-9 and TRBJ1-2; a possible D gene is TRBD1 (6 bases). Germline CDR1 SEHNR, CDR2 FQNEAQ (reference sequence). This CDR3 is 14 amino acids long. V lost 4 bases to trimming and J lost 4 bases, with 13 bases between them. CDR3 in amino acids: CASSSGQTFYGYTF. The CDR3 coding sequence is TGTGCCAGCAGCTCAGGACAGACTTTCTATGGCTACACCTTC.

The chain uses TRBV5-1 and TRBJ1-1, with D possibly being TRBD1 (5 bases). Per germline, CDR1 SGHRS and CDR2 YFSETQ. With 4 bases removed from V and 0 bases from J, the gap between germline ends came to 13 bases. The CDR3 loop spans 15 amino acids. CDR3 residues: CASSVARGVNTEAFF. CDR3 in DNA: TGCGCCAGCAGCGTAGCAAGGGGTGTGAACACTGAAGCTTTCTTT.

The sample holds a few counts of this clone. The chain has TRBV14 and TRBJ2-7, with a possible D match to TRBD1 (7 bases). V dropped 4 bases and J dropped 5 bases, with 15 bases sitting between them. The CDR3 runs to 14 residues. CDR1 is SGHDN and CDR2 is FVKESK in the germline V gene. The chain's CDR3 is CASSRRQGGNEQYF. CDR3 nucleotide sequence: TGTGCCAGCAGCCGGAGGCAGGGGGGAAACGAGCAGTACTTC.

This clone has just a few counts. The CDR3 DNA sequence: TGCGCCAGCAGCTTGAACAGCGGGAGAGACGAGCAGTACTTC. Translated: CASSLNSGRDEQYF. V gene TRBV5-1 combines with J gene TRBJ2-7; 8 nucleotides match TRBD2. CDR3 length equals 14 residues. J was trimmed by 5 bases and V by 1 base; bases with no gene match: 5. The V gene's germline CDR1 is SGHRS and CDR2 YFSETQ.